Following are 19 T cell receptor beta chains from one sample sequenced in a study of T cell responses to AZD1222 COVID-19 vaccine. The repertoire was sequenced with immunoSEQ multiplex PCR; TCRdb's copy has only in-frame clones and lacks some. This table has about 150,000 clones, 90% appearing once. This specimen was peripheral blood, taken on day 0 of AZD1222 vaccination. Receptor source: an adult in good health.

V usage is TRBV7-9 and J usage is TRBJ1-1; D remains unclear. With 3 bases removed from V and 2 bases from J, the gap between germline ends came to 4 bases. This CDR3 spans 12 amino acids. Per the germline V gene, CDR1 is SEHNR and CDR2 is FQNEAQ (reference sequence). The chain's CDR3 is CASSFINTEAFF. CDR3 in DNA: TGTGCCAGCAGCTTTATAAACACTGAAGCTTTCTTT.

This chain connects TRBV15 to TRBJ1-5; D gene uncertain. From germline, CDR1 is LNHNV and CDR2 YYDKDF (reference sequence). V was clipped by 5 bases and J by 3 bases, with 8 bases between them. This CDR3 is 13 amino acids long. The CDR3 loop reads CATSGEPNQPQHF. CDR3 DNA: TGTGCCACCAGCGGGGAACCCAATCAGCCCCAGCATTTT.

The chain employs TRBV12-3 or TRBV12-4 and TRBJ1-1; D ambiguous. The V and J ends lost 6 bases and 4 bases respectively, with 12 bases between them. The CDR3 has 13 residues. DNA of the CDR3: TGTGCCAGCAGCCCACGTCTCATCACTGAAGCTTTCTTT. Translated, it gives CASSPRLITEAFF.

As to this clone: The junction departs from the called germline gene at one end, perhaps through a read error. CDR3 DNA sequence: TGTGCCAGCAGTTTATCCGTAGGGGGCGCGGGATTGTTTTTATTT. Protein: CASSLSVGGAGLFLF. The J gene is TRBJ1-5, the V gene TRBV28, with 7 bases aligning to TRBD1. Germline loops: CDR1 MDHEN, CDR2 SYDVKM. The CDR3 spans 15 residues.

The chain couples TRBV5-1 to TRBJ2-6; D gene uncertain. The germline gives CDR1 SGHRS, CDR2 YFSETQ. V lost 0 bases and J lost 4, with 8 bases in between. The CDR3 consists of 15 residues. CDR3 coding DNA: TGCGCCAGCAGCTTGGACGGGTCCGGGGCCAACGTCCTGACTTTC. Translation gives CASSLDGSGANVLTF.

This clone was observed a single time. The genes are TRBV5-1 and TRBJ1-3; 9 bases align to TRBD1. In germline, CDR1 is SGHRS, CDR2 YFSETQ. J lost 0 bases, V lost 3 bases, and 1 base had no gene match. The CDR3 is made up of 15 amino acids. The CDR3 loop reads CASSSTGGSGNTIYF. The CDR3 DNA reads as TGCGCCAGCAGCTCGACAGGGGGCTCTGGAAACACCATATATTTT.

In nucleotides, the CDR3 is TGTGCCAGTTGGACAGGGCGGTTCAATCAGCCCCAGCATTTT. Residues: CASWTGRFNQPQHF. The gene calls are TRBV28 and TRBJ1-5, with TRBD1 matching 8 bases. The germline CDR1 and CDR2 sequences are MDHEN and SYDVKM. Trimming at V came to 9 bases and at J to 3 bases, leaving 7 bases not matched to a gene. There are 14 residues in the CDR3.

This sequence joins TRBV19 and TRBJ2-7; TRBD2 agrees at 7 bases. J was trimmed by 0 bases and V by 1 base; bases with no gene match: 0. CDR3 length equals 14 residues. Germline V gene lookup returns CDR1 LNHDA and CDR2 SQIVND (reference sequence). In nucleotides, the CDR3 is TGTGCCAGTAGTATAGCGGGAGGCTCCTACGAGCAGTACTTC. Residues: CASSIAGGSYEQYF.

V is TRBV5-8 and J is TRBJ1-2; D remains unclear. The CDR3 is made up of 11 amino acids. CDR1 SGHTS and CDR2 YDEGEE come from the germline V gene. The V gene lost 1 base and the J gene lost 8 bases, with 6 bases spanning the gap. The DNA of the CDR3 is TGTGCCAGCAGCTTGCATATCGGCTACACCTTC. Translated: CASSLHIGYTF.

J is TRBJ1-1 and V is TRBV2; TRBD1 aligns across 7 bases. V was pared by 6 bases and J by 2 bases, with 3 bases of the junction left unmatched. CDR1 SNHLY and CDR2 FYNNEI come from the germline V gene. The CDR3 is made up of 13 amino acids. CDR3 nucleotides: TGTGCCAGCAGCAGACAGGGAAACACTGAAGCTTTCTTT. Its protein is CASSRQGNTEAFF.

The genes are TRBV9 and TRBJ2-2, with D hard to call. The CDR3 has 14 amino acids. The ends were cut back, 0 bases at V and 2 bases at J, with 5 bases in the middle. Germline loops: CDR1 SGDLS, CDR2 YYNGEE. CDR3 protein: CASSVGGNTGELFF. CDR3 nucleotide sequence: TGTGCCAGCAGCGTAGGGGGAAACACCGGGGAGCTGTTTTTT.

CDR3 in DNA: TGTGCCAGCAGCCAAGATCCACAAACGGGGAACGCTAATGAAAAACTGTTTTTT. This sequence encodes CASSQDPQTGNANEKLFF. V gene TRBV4-2 combines with J gene TRBJ1-4; D is unclear. The germline V gene has CDR1 LGHNA and CDR2 YNFKEQ. V lost 0 bases and J 3 bases, leaving 17 bases between the germline ends. This CDR3 is built from 18 residues.

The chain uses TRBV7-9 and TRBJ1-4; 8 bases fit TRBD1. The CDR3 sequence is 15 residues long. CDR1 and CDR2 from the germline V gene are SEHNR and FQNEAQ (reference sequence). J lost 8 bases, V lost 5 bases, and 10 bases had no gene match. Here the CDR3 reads CASSATRGPREKLFF. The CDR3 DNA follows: TGTGCCAGCAGCGCAACCAGGGGGCCTCGGGAAAAACTGTTTTTT.

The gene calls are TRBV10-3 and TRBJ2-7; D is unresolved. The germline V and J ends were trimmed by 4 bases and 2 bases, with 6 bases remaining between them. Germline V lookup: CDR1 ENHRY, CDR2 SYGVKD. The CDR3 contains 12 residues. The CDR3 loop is CAISAATYEQYF. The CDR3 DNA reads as TGTGCCATCAGTGCTGCTACCTACGAGCAGTACTTC.

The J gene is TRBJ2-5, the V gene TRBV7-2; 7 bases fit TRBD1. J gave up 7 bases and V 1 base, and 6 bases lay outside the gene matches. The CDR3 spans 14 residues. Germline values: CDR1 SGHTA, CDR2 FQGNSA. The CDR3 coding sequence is TGTGCCAGCAGCTTAGACAGGGGTAGGGTGACCCAGTACTTC. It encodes CASSLDRGRVTQYF.

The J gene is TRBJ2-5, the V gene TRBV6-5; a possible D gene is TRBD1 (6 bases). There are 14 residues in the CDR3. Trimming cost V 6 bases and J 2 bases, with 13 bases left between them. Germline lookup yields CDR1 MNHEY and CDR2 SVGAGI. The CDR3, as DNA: TGTGCCAGCAGCACAGGGATCCCGCAAGAGACCCAGTACTTC. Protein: CASSTGIPQETQYF.

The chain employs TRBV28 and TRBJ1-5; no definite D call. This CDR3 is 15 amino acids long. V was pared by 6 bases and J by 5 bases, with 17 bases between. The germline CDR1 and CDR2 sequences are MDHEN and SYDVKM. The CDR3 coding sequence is TGTGCCAGCAGCCGTCGATCGGGGATGGATCAGCCCCAGCATTTT. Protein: CASSRRSGMDQPQHF.

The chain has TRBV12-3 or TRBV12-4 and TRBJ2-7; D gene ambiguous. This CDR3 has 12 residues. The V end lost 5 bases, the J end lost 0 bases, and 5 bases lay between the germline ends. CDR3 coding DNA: TGTGCCAGCAGTCCAGCCTCCTACGAGCAGTACTTC. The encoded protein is CASSPASYEQYF.

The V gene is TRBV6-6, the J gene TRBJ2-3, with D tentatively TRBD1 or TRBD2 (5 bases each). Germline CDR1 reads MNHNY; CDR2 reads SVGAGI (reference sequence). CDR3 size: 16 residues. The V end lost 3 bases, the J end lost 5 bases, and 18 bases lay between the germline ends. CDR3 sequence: CASSYGGATYRDTQYF. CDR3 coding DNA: TGTGCCAGCAGTTATGGGGGAGCGACATACAGAGATACGCAGTATTTT.